The next 10 T cell receptor beta chains were all read from a single sample in a study of OX40 agonist ivuxolimab in advanced cancers. Data came from immunoSEQ multiplex PCR; TCRdb stores just in-frame clones and leaves some out. Found here are about 87,000 clones, approximately 87% of them singletons; the top ten hold roughly 1.6%. Here the sequenced sample was CD4+ or CD8+ T cells sorted from blood, taken in a trial of the OX40 agonist ivuxolimab. The source is an adult with an advanced solid tumor such as melanoma, head and neck, liver or kidney cancer.

This chain links TRBV30 with TRBJ1-1, with D possibly matching TRBD1 (6 bases). V gave up 4 bases and J gave up 0 bases, with 18 bases separating them. The CDR3 has 16 amino acids. Germline CDR1 and CDR2: GTSNPN and SVGIG (reference sequence). The CDR3 reads CAWTRGTGIMNTEAFF. The CDR3 DNA reads TGTGCCTGGACCCGAGGAACAGGGATCATGAACACTGAAGCTTTCTTT.

The chain combines TRBV5-4 with TRBJ2-5, with D perhaps matching TRBD1 (5 bases). The CDR3 spans 16 residues. V was pared by 1 base and J by 0 bases, with 13 bases between. Germline V lookup: CDR1 SGHNT, CDR2 YYREEE (reference sequence). The CDR3 bases are TGTGCCAGCAGCTTGCCCCGACAGCACTACCAAGAGACCCAGTACTTC. Translating gives CASSLPRQHYQETQYF.

The chain has TRBV7-3 and TRBJ2-1; no clear D gene. The ends were cut back, 5 bases at V and 0 bases at J, with 8 bases in the middle. This CDR3 region has 14 residues. Looked up from germline, CDR1 is SGHTA and CDR2 is FQGTGA. CDR3: CASSPMGSYNEQFF. CDR3 bases: TGTGCCAGCAGCCCCATGGGCTCCTACAATGAGCAGTTCTTC.

This chain uses TRBV19 with TRBJ1-2, with a tentative D call TRBD1 (5 bases). V was shortened by 3 bases and J by 4 bases, with 12 bases between the two germline ends. The CDR3 is 14 residues long. CDR1 and CDR2 (germline): LNHDA, SQIVND (reference sequence). The CDR3 region is CASSMGVVSYGYTF. The CDR3 region has the DNA TGTGCCAGTAGTATGGGGGTAGTAAGCTATGGCTACACCTTC.

V is TRBV20-1 and J is TRBJ1-2; no definite D call. The CDR3 loop spans 11 amino acids. The germline V gene has CDR1 DFQATT and CDR2 SNEGSKA (reference sequence). Trimming took off 8 bases at V and 4 bases at J, with 11 bases between the two ends. CDR3 in amino acids: CSPPRSYGYTF. The DNA for the CDR3 is TGCAGTCCACCCCGTTCCTATGGCTACACCTTC.

The chain joins TRBV23-1 to TRBJ2-5; perhaps TRBD2 as D (5 bases). The J call is in doubt because the DNA end fits TRBJ2-7 better. TRBV23-1 is filed as an ORF, its function uncertain. The CDR3 runs 17 residues. The CDR3 sequence: CASSRTPGERPIYEQYF. The CDR3 region has the DNA TGCGCCAGCAGTCGAACTCCCGGGGAACGACCTATCTACGAGCAGTACTTC.

CDR3 in amino acids: CASSLAGTSGGKETQYF. The CDR3 nucleotides are TGTGCCAGCAGCTTAGCCGGGACTAGCGGGGGCAAAGAGACCCAGTACTTC. The chain is built from TRBV7-9 and TRBJ2-5, with 14 bases matching TRBD2. CDR1 and CDR2 from the germline V gene are SEHNR and FQNEAQ (reference sequence). With 0 bases clipped from V and 3 bases from J, the junction kept 3 bases outside the gene matches. This CDR3 is built from 17 residues.

Remarks on this clone: One end of the junction does not line up with germline, which may come from a read error. The same CDR3 is also encoded by other DNA sequences in this sample. The gene calls are TRBV7-2 and TRBJ2-7, with 14 bases lining up with TRBD2. This CDR3 is built from 16 residues. CDR1 is SGHTA and CDR2 is FQGNSA in the germline V gene. The CDR3 loop is CASSLGLAGGGYEQYF. The CDR3 DNA is TGCGCCAGCAGCCTAGGACTAGCGGGAGGCGGCTACGAGCAGTACTTC.

The V call is TRBV15, the J call TRBJ2-3, with 10 nucleotides matching TRBD2. Trimming cost V 3 bases and J 0 bases; bases outside gene matches: 9. The CDR3 length is 18 residues. Looked up from germline, CDR1 is LNHNV and CDR2 is YYDKDF (reference sequence). The CDR3 region is CATSSVFLAGASTDTQYF. The DNA for the CDR3 is TGTGCCACCAGCAGCGTATTCCTAGCGGGGGCCAGCACAGATACGCAGTATTTT.

The chain recombines TRBV18 with TRBJ1-6, with D tentatively TRBD1 (6 bases). CDR1 is KGHSH, CDR2 LQKENI, per germline. The V end was cut by 5 bases, the J end by 10 bases, with 18 bases between. The CDR3 length is 15 residues. CDR3 sequence reads: CASSTARGKGSPLHF. DNA of the CDR3: TGTGCCAGCTCAACTGCGAGGGGGAAAGGCTCACCCCTCCACTTT.